This T cell receptor beta chain was recorded in a study of PD-1 blockade in classical Hodgkin lymphoma. Notes on the study in general: Repertoire difference causes, possibly disease activity or prior therapy, remain undefined.

Every patient was affected by relapse after autologous stem cell transplantation, while exposure to brentuximab vedotin was not uniform. CDR1 and CDR2 from the germline V gene are ENHRY and SYGVKD. The CDR3 sequence is 14 residues long. The ends were cut back, 3 bases at V and 4 bases at J, with 12 bases in the middle. On this clone itself: Its cognate antigen is unknown.

The method was immunoSEQ multiplex PCR; TCRdb's version includes in-frame clones alone and lacks a portion of them. The data show about 39,000 clones, roughly 90% seen once. This TCR was recovered from a human donor with classical Hodgkin lymphoma. The sequencing used peripheral blood mononuclear cells (PBMCs), collected at baseline. This chain connects TRBV10-3 to TRBJ1-1, with a tentative D call TRBD1 (6 bases). CDR3 sequence (DNA): TGTGCCATCAGTGACGAGGGGGACGCCACTGAAGCTTTCTTT. This codes for CAISDEGDATEAFF.